The 11 T cell receptor beta chains reported below all come from one sample, sequenced in a study of human T cells and chemical hapten exposure. MiXCR, applied by TCRdb to the RACE reads, yields one record per CDR3 protein. The table lists under 200,000 distinct CDR3 sequences, about 31% of them singletons. Time point in this sample: pre-sensitization, week 0. Specified treatment: therapeutic diphenylcyclopropenone sensitization with weekly scalp DPC. The sequences come from whole blood, collected in connection with sensitization to the hapten diphenylcyclopropenone (DPC). These receptors all come from a woman aged 25 to 39 with alopecia areata. Some clones in this sample may be carry-over from other donors' samples.

The sample holds a few counts of this clonotype. The rearrangement joins TRBV18 to TRBJ1-6; 10 bases match TRBD1. The CDR3 contains 14 residues. After removal of 4 bases from V and 14 bases from J, the junction contained 8 bases not matched to a gene. Germline V gene sequence: CDR1 KGHSH, CDR2 LQKENI. In nucleotides, the CDR3 is TGTGCCAGCTCACTCGGGACAGGGGCGAGATCCCTCCACTTT. It encodes CASSLGTGARSLHF.

This clonotype occurred a few times. The chain joins TRBV27 to TRBJ2-7; either TRBD1 or TRBD2 may supply D (5 bases each). The CDR3 is 13 residues long. V lost 8 bases, J lost 3 bases, and 14 bases lay in between. Germline V lookup: CDR1 MNHEY, CDR2 SMNVEV (reference sequence). The CDR3 region has the DNA TGTGCCAGCGGGGTATTGGGGGTCTACGAGCAGTACTTC. The encoded protein is CASGVLGVYEQYF.

The V call is TRBV3-1, the J call TRBJ2-7; TRBD1 aligns across 7 bases. V lost 5 bases, J lost 3 bases, and 4 bases stayed unmatched. The CDR3 is 13 amino acids. Germline values: CDR1 LGHDT, CDR2 YNNKEL (reference sequence). DNA of the CDR3: TGTGCCAGCAGCACGGGACAGAACTACGAGCAGTACTTC. Its protein product is CASSTGQNYEQYF.

This chain links TRBV10-3 with TRBJ2-1; TRBD2 matches at 8 bases. V trimming: 9 bases; J trimming: 9 bases; junction bases outside the gene matches: 7. Per the germline V gene, CDR1 is ENHRY and CDR2 is SYGVKD. The CDR3 length is 12 residues. CDR3 residues: CAISAGVSEQFF. The CDR3 bases are TGTGCCATTTCAGCGGGAGTATCTGAGCAGTTCTTC.

This clonotype came up a few times. This chain joins TRBV28 and TRBJ1-2; D possibly corresponds to TRBD1 (5 bases). V was trimmed by 5 bases and J by 2 bases, leaving 12 bases between them. There are 14 residues in the CDR3. Germline V lookup: CDR1 MDHEN, CDR2 SYDVKM. CDR3 in amino acids: CASSRETANYGYTF. CDR3 DNA sequence: TGTGCCAGCAGTCGGGAGACAGCGAACTATGGCTACACCTTC.

This clonotype was seen a handful of times. This sequence joins TRBV6-6 and TRBJ2-5, with 11 positions matching TRBD1. J lost 9 bases, V lost 1 base, and 10 bases had no gene match. Germline V gene data show CDR1 as MNHNY and CDR2 as SVGAGI (reference sequence). CDR3 size: 16 residues. Here the CDR3 reads CASSYFRSGGQGAQYF. CDR3 DNA: TGTGCCAGCAGTTACTTCCGGTCGGGGGGACAGGGGGCCCAGTACTTC.

This chain connects TRBV20-1 to TRBJ1-2, with 9 bases fitting TRBD1. CDR3 length: 13 residues. V dropped 7 bases and J dropped 7; count of bases not matched to a gene: 10. CDR1 and CDR2 (germline): DFQATT, SNEGSKA (reference sequence). CDR3 in DNA: TGCAGTGTCTATCCGGGACAGGGTTCTGGCTACACCTTC. Its protein is CSVYPGQGSGYTF.

This clonotype came up many times. The gene calls are TRBV20-1 and TRBJ1-1, with 12 nucleotides matching TRBD1. Trimming removed 6 bases from V and 0 bases from J; junction bases left unmatched: 5. This CDR3 region has 15 residues. The germline CDR1 and CDR2 sequences are DFQATT and SNEGSKA (reference sequence). This CDR3 is CSAPGTGGLNTEAFF. The CDR3 bases are TGCAGTGCGCCCGGGACAGGGGGCTTGAACACTGAAGCTTTCTTT.

CDR3: CASSLTSGIADTQYF. The CDR3 nucleotides read TGTGCCAGCTCACTGACTAGCGGGATAGCAGATACGCAGTATTTT. V usage is TRBV18 and J usage is TRBJ2-3; 11 nucleotides agree with TRBD2. Germline V gene data show CDR1 as KGHSH and CDR2 as LQKENI. V lost 4 bases and J lost 4; bases outside the gene matches: 4. This CDR3 region has 15 residues.

This clonotype was seen a handful of times. The genes are TRBV7-2 and TRBJ1-5; perhaps TRBD1 as D (5 bases). Trimming removed 5 bases at V and 4 bases at J, with 21 bases between. Germline V lookup: CDR1 SGHTA, CDR2 FQGNSA. CDR3 size: 17 residues. The CDR3 coding sequence is TGTGCCAGCAGCCCGGAGGAGTTGGGGAGGGGAAATCAGCCCCAGCATTTT. Translated: CASSPEELGRGNQPQHF.

The chain combines TRBV28 with TRBJ1-1, with D perhaps TRBD1 (5 bases). This CDR3 region has 13 residues. Trimming took off 10 bases at V and 3 bases at J, with 15 bases between the two ends. Germline CDR1 and CDR2: MDHEN and SYDVKM. For the CDR3, the DNA is TGTGCCACCCAGGGACCACCCGACACTGAAGCTTTCTTT. Amino acid sequence: CATQGPPDTEAFF. Combining the CDR3 with reference TRBV28 and TRBJ1-1 gives the whole variable domain DVKVTQSSRYLVKRTGEKVFLECVQDMDHENMFWYRQDPGLGLRLIYFSYDVKMKEKGDIPEGYSVSREKKERFSLILESASTNQTSMYLCATQGPPDTEAFFGQGTRLTVV.